This TCR beta chain was retrieved from a study of blood T cell repertoires in COVID-19. Study as a whole: Samples taken during acute and convalescent COVID-19 were collected in the United States, Italy and Spain. Nucleic acid was either cDNA or gDNA, and it came from T cells, B-cell-depleted T cells, or PBMCs.

Germline-derived CDR1 and CDR2 are MNHEY and SMNVEV (reference sequence). V was pared by 6 bases and J by 6 bases, with 18 bases of the junction left unmatched. The CDR3 has 18 residues. The repertoire was sequenced with immunoSEQ multiplex PCR; TCRdb's copy has only in-frame clones and lacks some. The data show hundreds of thousands of clones, less than 85% seen once. This TCR was recovered from a woman of 80 years or more with active or convalescent COVID-19. The sample taken for sequencing was peripheral blood. The chain is built from TRBV27 and TRBJ1-2, with 11 bases lining up with TRBD1. The DNA of the CDR3 is TGTGCCAGCAGCCCGAGGGGGGACAGGGGGGCCCTTTATCATGGCTACACCTTC. Translated, it gives CASSPRGDRGALYHGYTF.